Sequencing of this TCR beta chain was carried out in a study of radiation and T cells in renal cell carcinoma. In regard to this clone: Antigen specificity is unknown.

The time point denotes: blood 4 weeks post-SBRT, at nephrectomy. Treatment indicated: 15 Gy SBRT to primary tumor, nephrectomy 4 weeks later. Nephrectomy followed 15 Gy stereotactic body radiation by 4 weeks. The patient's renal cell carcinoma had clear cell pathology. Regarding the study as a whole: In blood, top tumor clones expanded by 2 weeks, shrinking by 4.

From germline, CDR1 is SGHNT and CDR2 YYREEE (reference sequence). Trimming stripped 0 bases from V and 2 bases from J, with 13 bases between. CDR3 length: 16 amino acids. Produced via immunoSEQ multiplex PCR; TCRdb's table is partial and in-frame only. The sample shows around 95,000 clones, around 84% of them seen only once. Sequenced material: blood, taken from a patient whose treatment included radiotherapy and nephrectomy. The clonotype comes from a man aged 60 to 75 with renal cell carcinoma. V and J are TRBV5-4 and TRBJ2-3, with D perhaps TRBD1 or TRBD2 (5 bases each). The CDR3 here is CASSLGGFSLTDTQYF. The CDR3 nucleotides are TGTGCCAGCAGCTTGGGGGGGTTCTCACTCACAGATACGCAGTATTTT. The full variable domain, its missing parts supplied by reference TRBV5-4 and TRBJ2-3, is ETGVTQSPTHLIKTRGQQVTLRCSSQSGHNTVSWYQQALGQGPQFIFQYYREEENGRGNFPPRFSGLQFPNYSSELNVNALELDDSALYLCASSLGGFSLTDTQYFGPGTRLTVL.